This T cell receptor (beta chain) was documented in a study of Graves' ophthalmopathy and Graves' hyperthyroidism. The CDR3 extends over 15 amino acids. V lost 5 bases and J 4 bases, leaving 17 bases between the germline ends. This clonotype occurred many times. For repertoire sequencing, the TCR beta CDR3 regions were amplified from RNA transcripts. Scientists carried out first-round RT-PCR using HTBI primers and then a second-round multiplex PCR. A single record per CDR3 protein comes from TCRdb applying MiXCR to the multiplex PCR reads. The sample consists of 300,000 or so distinct CDR3 sequences, about a sixth of them appearing once.

This sequence originates from an adult man with Graves' ophthalmopathy. V gene TRBV12-3 or TRBV12-4 combines with J gene TRBJ1-1; D possibly corresponds to TRBD1 (5 bases). Sequencing was performed on peripheral blood. CDR3 in DNA: TGTGCCAGCAGTGATCCCAGGGTATTTCGCACTGAAGCTTTCTTT. Protein product: CASSDPRVFRTEAFF.